This TCR beta chain was documented in a study of CD8 T cells in Susac syndrome. The study's findings and limits: Susac syndrome CD8+ repertoires were clonally expanded, most strongly in CD8+ TEMRA cells.

Peripheral blood CD8+ and CD4+ T cells were profiled by TCR beta sequencing. Both CD4+ and CD8+ T cells were negatively isolated, and TEMRA cells underwent FACS enrichment. Random hexamers were used to reverse transcribe 0.5 to 1 ug of RNA. The CDR3 of TCR beta was amplified by immunoSEQ multiplex PCR across 54 Vbeta and 13 Jbeta. Using its own MiXCR run on the immunoSEQ multiplex PCR reads, TCRdb lists one record per CDR3 protein. The sample lists more than 150,000 distinct CDR3 sequences, approximately 95% seen once, with around 0.16% in the top ten. This clonotype was picked up one time. Antigen: not known. The CDR3 is 17 amino acids. V shed 7 bases, J shed 1 base, and the junction held 10 bases outside the gene matches. The V gene's germline CDR1 is MRHNA and CDR2 SNTAGT.

This sequence was found in a human donor with Susac syndrome. Sequenced: CD8+ T cells from PBMCs. This chain connects TRBV6-4 to TRBJ2-3; 11 bases are shared with TRBD2. The CDR3 DNA sequence: TGTGCCAGCATTAAGCCTGAGACTAGCGGGGGCACAGATACGCAGTATTTT. As protein: CASIKPETSGGTDTQYF.